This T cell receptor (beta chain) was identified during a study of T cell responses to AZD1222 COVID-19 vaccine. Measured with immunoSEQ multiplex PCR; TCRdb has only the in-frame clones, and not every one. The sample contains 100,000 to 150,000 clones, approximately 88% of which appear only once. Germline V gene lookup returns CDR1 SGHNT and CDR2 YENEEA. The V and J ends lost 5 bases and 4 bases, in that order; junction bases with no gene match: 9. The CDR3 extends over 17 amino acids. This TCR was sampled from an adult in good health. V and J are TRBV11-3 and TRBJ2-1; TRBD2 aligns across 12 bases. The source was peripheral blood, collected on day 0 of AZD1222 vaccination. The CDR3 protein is CASSPRLAGVPYNEQFF. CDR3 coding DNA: TGTGCCAGCAGCCCCCGACTAGCGGGGGTGCCATACAATGAGCAGTTCTTC.